Presented here are 30 T cell receptor beta chains from one specimen sequenced in a study of cytomegalovirus exposure and HLA in healthy donors. Primers: 60 Vbeta forward and 13 Jbeta reverse. TCRdb's copy holds only in-frame clones and misses some; the assay was immunoSEQ multiplex PCR. The table lists about 98,000 clones, 80% to 85% of them singletons, with 1.4% in the top ten. What was sequenced was PBMCs. These receptors were collected from a man in his forties in good health and CMV-seronegative.

This clone appeared a single time. The rearrangement uses TRBV27 and TRBJ1-2, with 7 positions matching TRBD1. V dropped 5 bases and J dropped 5; count of bases not matched to a gene: 8. This CDR3 has 14 residues. Germline V CDR1 and CDR2: MNHEY, SMNVEV (reference sequence). The CDR3: CASSPGATGYGYTF. CDR3 in DNA: TGTGCCAGCAGTCCTGGAGCGACAGGGTATGGCTACACCTTC.

This clone was seen more than once but under ten times. This chain uses TRBV6-1 with TRBJ2-1, with 9 nucleotides matching TRBD1. V was clipped by 4 bases and J by 6 bases; unmatched bases: 4. Germline V CDR1 and CDR2: MNHNS, SASEGT. CDR3 length equals 14 residues. CDR3 sequence: CASSAGTGLNEQFF. The CDR3, as DNA: TGTGCCAGCAGTGCCGGGACAGGGCTCAATGAGCAGTTCTTC.

The count of this clone is one. The chain has TRBV15 and TRBJ2-6; TRBD2 agrees at 8 bases. This CDR3 comprises 18 residues. Losses at the gene ends were 0 bases for V and 4 bases for J; bases not matched to a gene: 8. Germline-derived CDR1 and CDR2 are LNHNV and YYDKDF (reference sequence). DNA of the CDR3: TGTGCCACCAGCAGAGATCGGCGGGGGGCGGGGGGGGCCAACGTCCTGACTTTC. The encoded protein is CATSRDRRGAGGANVLTF.

In this sample, this clone turned up a few times. The V call is TRBV7-9, the J call TRBJ1-4; TRBD1 agrees at 9 bases. The CDR3 length is 10 residues. Germline CDR1 and CDR2: SEHNR and FQNEAQ (reference sequence). The V and J ends lost 11 bases and 8 bases, in that order; junction bases with no gene match: 0. The chain's CDR3 is CAGQGEKLFF. CDR3 DNA: TGTGCCGGACAGGGGGAAAAACTGTTTTTT.

The chain recombines TRBV2 with TRBJ1-5; TRBD1 might be the D (6 bases). The germline V and J ends were trimmed by 3 bases and 5 bases, with 11 bases remaining between them. This CDR3 has 14 amino acids. In germline, CDR1 is SNHLY, CDR2 FYNNEI. CDR3 sequence: CASSEGTRDQPQHF. CDR3 bases: TGTGCCAGCAGTGAGGGGACACGAGATCAGCCCCAGCATTTT.

A few counts support this clone. The V gene is TRBV5-8, the J gene TRBJ2-5; D is ambiguous. This CDR3 contains 15 residues. The germline V gene has CDR1 SGHTS and CDR2 YDEGEE. V was pared by 0 bases and J by 0 bases, with 9 bases between. The CDR3 reads CASSLADTYQETQYF. CDR3 DNA: TGTGCCAGCAGCTTGGCCGACACCTACCAAGAGACCCAGTACTTC.

This chain uses TRBV29-1 with TRBJ2-7, with TRBD1 matching over 7 bases. Germline CDR1 SQVTM, CDR2 ANQGSEA. The trim removed 4 bases at V and 2 bases at J, leaving 2 bases unmatched. The length of the CDR3 is 12 residues. CDR3 nucleotide sequence: TGCAGCGTTGCAGGGGGAGCCTACGAGCAGTACTTC. Amino acid sequence: CSVAGGAYEQYF.

This clone was seen once. This CDR3 is CASRRGRVDSNQPQHF. CDR3 sequence (DNA): TGTGCCAGCCGCCGAGGGCGTGTAGATAGCAATCAGCCCCAGCATTTT. The gene calls are TRBV28 and TRBJ1-5, with D unclear. CDR1 is MDHEN, CDR2 SYDVKM, per germline. Between the trimmed V and J ends, which lost 8 bases and 0 bases, there was a span of 17 bases. There are 16 residues in the CDR3.

The chain joins TRBV2 to TRBJ2-7; D is perhaps TRBD2 (7 bases). The CDR3 has 15 residues. Trimming shortened V by 5 bases and J by 4 bases, and 18 bases separated the two germline ends. Germline V gives CDR1 SNHLY, CDR2 FYNNEI. DNA for the CDR3: TGTGCCAGCAGTCCTCCGGGGGGCGTGTCTTACGAGCAGTACTTC. This encodes CASSPPGGVSYEQYF.

This clone has only a few counts. The chain carries TRBV5-8 and TRBJ2-1; 9 nucleotides align to TRBD1. Germline V gene lookup returns CDR1 SGHTS and CDR2 YDEGEE. V dropped 3 bases and J dropped 2; count of bases not matched to a gene: 3. CDR3 length: 15 residues. The CDR3 loop reads CASSSGTGTYNEQFF. The DNA for the CDR3 is TGTGCCAGCAGCTCCGGGACAGGGACCTACAATGAGCAGTTCTTC.

The V and J genes are TRBV6-5 and TRBJ1-5, with D possibly TRBD1 on 6 matching bases. V was shortened by 5 bases and J by 3 bases, with 11 bases between the two germline ends. The CDR3 runs 14 residues. Germline CDR1 is MNHEY and CDR2 is SVGAGI. The CDR3 bases are TGTGCCAGCAGTCCCGGGACATACAATCAGCCCCAGCATTTT. Residues: CASSPGTYNQPQHF.

The chain couples TRBV7-6 to TRBJ1-5; the D gene is possibly TRBD1 (5 bases). The CDR3 is made up of 16 amino acids. Trimming removed 2 bases from V and 4 bases from J, with 15 bases in between. Per germline, CDR1 SGHVS and CDR2 FNYEAQ. The CDR3 DNA follows: TGTGCCAGCAGCTTATCGCTCAGGGCTGGGAATCAGCCCCAGCATTTT. Its protein is CASSLSLRAGNQPQHF.

This chain connects TRBV6-5 to TRBJ1-1; D is unresolved. This CDR3 has 15 amino acids. The V and J ends lost 5 bases and 6 bases respectively, with 19 bases between them. CDR1 MNHEY and CDR2 SVGAGI come from the germline V gene. Written as DNA, the CDR3 is TGTGCCAGCAGTGGAGTCAATCTAGCTTTACCTGAAGCTTTCTTT. Protein: CASSGVNLALPEAFF.

This clone showed up just a few times. The chain is built from TRBV7-2 and TRBJ1-2, with TRBD1 identical over 8 bases. V was pared by 6 bases and J by 4 bases, with 4 bases of the junction left unmatched. Germline V gene data show CDR1 as SGHTA and CDR2 as FQGNSA. CDR3 length: 13 amino acids. The CDR3 region is CASRGQGGYGYTF. CDR3 sequence (DNA): TGTGCCAGCAGAGGACAGGGTGGCTATGGCTACACCTTC.

The genes are TRBV5-1 and TRBJ2-1; a possible D gene is TRBD2 (6 bases). V was clipped by 0 bases and J by 3 bases, with 7 bases between them. CDR3 length equals 14 residues. Germline-derived CDR1 and CDR2 are SGHRS and YFSETQ. CDR3 sequence reads: CASSLGGDYNEQFF. The CDR3 coding sequence is TGCGCCAGCAGCTTGGGGGGGGACTACAATGAGCAGTTCTTC. Together with reference TRBV5-1 and TRBJ2-1, the CDR3 gives the full variable domain: KAGVTQTPRYLIKTRGQQVTLSCSPISGHRSVSWYQQTPGQGLQFLFEYFSETQRNKGNFPGRFSGRQFSNSRSEMNVSTLELGDSALYLCASSLGGDYNEQFFGPGTRLTVL.

CDR3 DNA sequence: TGTGCCAGCAGCTTAGTGGTGGGGACAGATGGCTACGAGCAGTACTTC. It specifies CASSLVVGTDGYEQYF. This chain connects TRBV7-2 to TRBJ2-7; 7 nucleotides match TRBD1. This CDR3 is 16 amino acids long. The germline gives CDR1 SGHTA, CDR2 FQGNSA. V was pared by 1 base and J by 3 bases, with 9 bases of the junction left unmatched.

CDR3 protein: CASSDGGAEQETQYF. CDR3 DNA: TGTGCCAGCAGTGACGGTGGAGCGGAGCAAGAGACCCAGTACTTC. The chain joins TRBV6-1 to TRBJ2-5, with a weak D call TRBD2 (5 bases). CDR1 is MNHNS and CDR2 is SASEGT in the germline V gene. The CDR3 sequence is 15 residues long. Between the trimmed V and J ends, which lost 3 bases and 2 bases, there was a span of 13 bases.

The chain carries TRBV5-5 and TRBJ1-1, with a tentative D call TRBD1 (6 bases). Between the trimmed V and J ends, which lost 4 bases and 2 bases, there was a span of 18 bases. The CDR3 has 16 amino acids. CDR1 and CDR2 (germline): SGHKS, YYEKEE (reference sequence). The CDR3 nucleotides are TGTGCCAGCAGCATTGGCCTGGGCAGGGGCAACACTGAAGCTTTCTTT. Amino acid sequence: CASSIGLGRGNTEAFF.

Only one count was recorded for this clone. The chain couples TRBV6-1 to TRBJ1-6; the match to TRBD1 covers 11 bases. The junction had 11 bases not matched to a gene; V was cut back by 2 bases and J by 5 bases. The CDR3 sequence is 19 residues long. Per the germline V gene, CDR1 is MNHNS and CDR2 is SASEGT. The CDR3 DNA sequence: TGTGCCAGCAGTGAAAGCTTGGGGACAGGGGGATTGAATAATTCACCCCTCCACTTT. Protein sequence: CASSESLGTGGLNNSPLHF.

The V and J genes are TRBV30 and TRBJ2-1, with a tentative D call TRBD2 (5 bases). CDR1 and CDR2 from the germline V gene are GTSNPN and SVGIG (reference sequence). Deletions cut 4 bases from V and 2 bases from J, with 18 bases between. There are 16 residues in the CDR3. The CDR3 coding sequence is TGTGCCTGGACGGCGGGCGGCGCAAGGACCTACAATGAGCAGTTCTTC. Protein: CAWTAGGARTYNEQFF.

The table lists this clone with a few counts. The chain carries TRBV9 and TRBJ1-6; D gene ambiguous. This CDR3 comprises 19 residues. Trimming took off 4 bases at V and 0 bases at J, with 20 bases between the two ends. Germline V gene lookup returns CDR1 SGDLS and CDR2 YYNGEE. The CDR3: CASSPQGGPLFSYNSPLHF. CDR3 DNA: TGTGCCAGCAGCCCCCAAGGTGGGCCCCTTTTCTCCTATAATTCACCCCTCCACTTT.

The rearrangement uses TRBV7-9 and TRBJ1-5; D may be TRBD1 (6 bases). V lost 3 bases to trimming and J lost 2 bases, with 11 bases between them. CDR1 SEHNR and CDR2 FQNEAQ come from the germline V gene (reference sequence). The CDR3 spans 15 residues. CDR3 protein: CASSLTGDGNQPQHF. In DNA, the CDR3 is TGTGCCAGCAGCTTGACAGGCGATGGCAATCAGCCCCAGCATTTT. Supplemented by reference TRBV7-9 and TRBJ1-5, the full variable domain reads DTGVSQNPRHKITKRGQNVTFRCDPISEHNRLYWYRQTLGQGPEFLTYFQNEAQLEKSRLLSDRFSAERPKGSFSTLEIQRTEQGDSAMYLCASSLTGDGNQPQHFGDGTRLSIL.

This clone was picked up a small number of times. V usage is TRBV7-6 and J usage is TRBJ1-4; D is possibly TRBD1 (5 bases). Per the germline V gene, CDR1 is SGHVS and CDR2 is FNYEAQ. The CDR3 sequence is 16 residues long. Trimming left V 5 bases short and J 7 bases short, with 20 bases between. CDR3 sequence: CASSQHLGDLGEKLFF. In DNA, the CDR3 is TGTGCCAGCAGCCAACATCTGGGGGACTTAGGTGAAAAACTGTTTTTT.

The rearrangement joins TRBV30 to TRBJ2-5; tentatively, D is TRBD2 (6 bases). The DNA matches TRBJ2-7 better at its end, which makes the J call doubtful. The CDR3 runs 13 residues. Germline V gene data show CDR1 as GTSNPN and CDR2 as SVGIG (reference sequence). The CDR3 sequence is CAWTLGGTYEQYF. In nucleotides, the CDR3 is TGTGCCTGGACCCTGGGGGGTACCTACGAGCAGTACTTC.

The chain couples TRBV7-9 to TRBJ1-4; possibly TRBD1 for D (6 bases). Germline V gene data show CDR1 as SEHNR and CDR2 as FQNEAQ (reference sequence). V gave up 5 bases and J gave up 4 bases, with 14 bases separating them. The CDR3 is made up of 15 amino acids. CDR3 sequence reads: CASSRQQGFNEKLFF. CDR3 nucleotides: TGTGCCAGCAGCCGCCAGCAGGGGTTTAATGAAAAACTGTTTTTT.

CDR3 protein: CASSLVLADTQYF. The CDR3, as DNA: TGTGCCAGCAGCTTAGTGCTAGCAGATACGCAGTATTTT. V and J are TRBV7-9 and TRBJ2-3, with no clear D. The V and J ends lost 1 base and 4 bases respectively, with 6 bases between them. This CDR3 is 13 amino acids long. CDR1 is SEHNR and CDR2 is FQNEAQ in the germline V gene (reference sequence).

The V and J genes are TRBV29-1 and TRBJ2-1, with 9 bases fitting TRBD2. Germline V gene lookup returns CDR1 SQVTM and CDR2 ANQGSEA. J lost 0 bases, V lost 3 bases, and 3 bases had no gene match. CDR3 length: 15 residues. In nucleotides, the CDR3 is TGCAGCGTTGATGTTAGCGGGGGCTCCTACAATGAGCAGTTCTTC. This sequence encodes CSVDVSGGSYNEQFF.

The chain joins TRBV9 to TRBJ2-1, with 9 bases lining up with TRBD1. Losses at the gene ends were 0 bases for V and 4 bases for J; bases not matched to a gene: 5. Germline CDR1 reads SGDLS; CDR2 reads YYNGEE. This CDR3 is 16 amino acids long. As DNA, the CDR3 is TGTGCCAGCAGCGTAGTTGGGACAGGGCCGTACAATGAGCAGTTCTTC. It translates to CASSVVGTGPYNEQFF.

CDR3 residues: CASSPHRDSSYNEQFF. Written as DNA, the CDR3 is TGCGCCAGCAGCCCCCACCGGGATAGCTCCTACAATGAGCAGTTCTTC. The V call is TRBV5-1, the J call TRBJ2-1; the D gene is possibly TRBD2 (5 bases). CDR3 length: 16 residues. From germline, CDR1 is SGHRS and CDR2 YFSETQ. V was pared by 4 bases and J by 0 bases, with 14 bases between.

In its sample, this clone was seen a few times. The sample carries other DNA sequences with the same CDR3. The chain recombines TRBV29-1 with TRBJ2-2; possibly TRBD2 for D (6 bases). CDR1 and CDR2 (germline): SQVTM, ANQGSEA. The ends were cut back, 3 bases at V and 6 bases at J, with 11 bases in the middle. The CDR3 sequence is 13 residues long. The CDR3: CSVEVTGAGELFF. CDR3 sequence (DNA): TGCAGCGTTGAGGTCACGGGGGCCGGGGAGCTGTTTTTT.